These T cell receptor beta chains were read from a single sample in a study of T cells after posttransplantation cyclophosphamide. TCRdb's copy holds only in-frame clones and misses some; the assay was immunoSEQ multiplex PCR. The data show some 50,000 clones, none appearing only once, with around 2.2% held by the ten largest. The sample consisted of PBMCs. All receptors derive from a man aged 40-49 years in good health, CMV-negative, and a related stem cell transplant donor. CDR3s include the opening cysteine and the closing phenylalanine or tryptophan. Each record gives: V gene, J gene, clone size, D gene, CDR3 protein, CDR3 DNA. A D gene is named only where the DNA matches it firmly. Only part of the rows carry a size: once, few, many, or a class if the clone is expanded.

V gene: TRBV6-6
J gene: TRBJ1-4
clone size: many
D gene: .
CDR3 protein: CASSYSKGRDEKLFF
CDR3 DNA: TGTGCCAGCAGTTACTCGAAGGGGAGGGATGAAAAACTGTTTTTT

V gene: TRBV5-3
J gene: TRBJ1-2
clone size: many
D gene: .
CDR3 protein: CARSPSGVF
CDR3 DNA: TGTGCCAGAAGCCCCTCTGGAGTCTTC

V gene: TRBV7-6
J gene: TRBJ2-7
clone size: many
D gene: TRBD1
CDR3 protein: CASRLGQGVYEQYF
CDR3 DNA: TGTGCCAGCAGGTTGGGACAGGGGGTTTACGAGCAGTACTTC

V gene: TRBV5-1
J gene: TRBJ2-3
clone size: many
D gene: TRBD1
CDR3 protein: CASSPGQGGDTQYF
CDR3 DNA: TGCGCCAGCAGCCCGGGACAGGGGGGGGATACGCAGTATTTT

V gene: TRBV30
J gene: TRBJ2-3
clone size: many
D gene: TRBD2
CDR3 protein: CARRLAGEGDTQYF
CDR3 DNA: TGTGCCCGAAGGCTAGCGGGAGAAGGAGATACGCAGTATTTT

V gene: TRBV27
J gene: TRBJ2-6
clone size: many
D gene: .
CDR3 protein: CASSLSPGYLSGANVLTF
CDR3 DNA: TGTGCCAGCAGTTTATCTCCAGGGTACCTCTCTGGGGCCAACGTCCTGACTTTC

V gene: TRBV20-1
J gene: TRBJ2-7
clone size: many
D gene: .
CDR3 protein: CSVTIGYEQYF
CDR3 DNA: TGCAGTGTTACTATCGGCTACGAGCAGTACTTC

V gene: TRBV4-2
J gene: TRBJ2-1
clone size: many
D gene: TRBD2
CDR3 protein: CASSHYLGGRDNEQFF
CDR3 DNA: TGTGCCAGCAGCCATTACCTAGGCGGGAGAGATAATGAGCAGTTCTTC

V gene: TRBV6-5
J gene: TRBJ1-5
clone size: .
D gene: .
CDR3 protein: CASTTGGDGNQPQHF
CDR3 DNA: TGTGCCAGCACAACGGGGGGGGACGGCAATCAGCCCCAGCATTTT

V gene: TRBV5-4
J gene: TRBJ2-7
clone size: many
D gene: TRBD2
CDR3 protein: CASSLVGGSYEQYF
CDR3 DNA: TGTGCCAGCAGCTTGGTGGGAGGGTCCTACGAGCAGTACTTC

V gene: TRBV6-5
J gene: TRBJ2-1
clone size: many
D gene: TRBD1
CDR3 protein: CASSQGQGYNEQFF
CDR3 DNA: TGTGCCAGCAGTCAGGGACAGGGGTACAATGAGCAGTTCTTC

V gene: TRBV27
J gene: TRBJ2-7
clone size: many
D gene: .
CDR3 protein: CASRGRDTAGFEQYF
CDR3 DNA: TGTGCCAGCCGCGGAAGGGACACCGCTGGTTTTGAGCAGTACTTC

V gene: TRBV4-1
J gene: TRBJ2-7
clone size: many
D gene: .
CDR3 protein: CASSQDLQVTYEQYF
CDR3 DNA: TGCGCCAGCAGCCAAGACTTACAGGTTACCTACGAGCAGTACTTC

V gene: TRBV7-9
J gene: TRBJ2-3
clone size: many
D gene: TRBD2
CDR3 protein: CASSLLAGGSDTQYF
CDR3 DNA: TGTGCCAGCAGCTTACTAGCGGGAGGTTCAGATACGCAGTATTTT

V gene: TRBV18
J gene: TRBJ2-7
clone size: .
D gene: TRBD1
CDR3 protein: CASSPATGNSYEQYF
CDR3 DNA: TGTGCCAGCTCACCAGCGACAGGGAACTCCTACGAGCAGTACTTC

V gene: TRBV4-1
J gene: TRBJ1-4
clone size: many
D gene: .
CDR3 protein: CASSQAGTLREKLFF
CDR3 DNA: TGCGCCAGCAGCCAAGCCGGGACATTGCGGGAAAAACTGTTTTTT

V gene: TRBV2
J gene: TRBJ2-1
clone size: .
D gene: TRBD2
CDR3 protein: CASSTLAGGGDEQFF
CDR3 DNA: TGTGCCAGCAGTACCCTAGCGGGAGGAGGGGATGAGCAGTTCTTC

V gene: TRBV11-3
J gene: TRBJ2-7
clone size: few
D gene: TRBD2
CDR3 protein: CASGRRTSGRSEQYF
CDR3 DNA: TGTGCCAGCGGCCGCCGGACTAGCGGGCGGAGCGAGCAGTACTTC

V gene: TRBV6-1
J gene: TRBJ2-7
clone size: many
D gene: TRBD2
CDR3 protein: CASSDRGLAGERSYEQYF
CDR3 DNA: TGTGCCAGCAGTGACAGGGGACTAGCGGGAGAGCGGTCCTACGAGCAGTACTTC

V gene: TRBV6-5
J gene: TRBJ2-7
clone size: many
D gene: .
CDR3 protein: CASRSGMRVSGEQYF
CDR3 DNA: TGTGCCAGCAGGAGTGGGATGAGGGTCAGCGGCGAGCAGTACTTC

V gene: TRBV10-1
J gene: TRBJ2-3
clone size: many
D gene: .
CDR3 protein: CASSGSLADTQYF
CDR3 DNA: TGCGCCAGCAGTGGGTCTCTAGCAGATACGCAGTATTTT

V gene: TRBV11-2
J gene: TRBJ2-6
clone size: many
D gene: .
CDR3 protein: CASRRDFQSGANVLTF
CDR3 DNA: TGTGCCAGCAGGAGGGACTTCCAATCTGGGGCCAACGTCCTGACTTTC

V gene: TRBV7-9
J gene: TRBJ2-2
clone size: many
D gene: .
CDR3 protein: CASSYTQGTGELFF
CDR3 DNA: TGTGCCAGCAGCTATACACAGGGCACCGGGGAGCTGTTTTTT

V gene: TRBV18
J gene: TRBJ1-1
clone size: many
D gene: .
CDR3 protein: CASSPLSVGATEAFF
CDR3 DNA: TGTGCCAGCTCACCACTCTCAGTAGGGGCCACTGAAGCTTTCTTT

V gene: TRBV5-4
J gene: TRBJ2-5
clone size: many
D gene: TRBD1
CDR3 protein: CASSRRDSQETQYF
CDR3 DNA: TGTGCCAGCAGCCGACGGGACAGCCAAGAGACCCAGTACTTC

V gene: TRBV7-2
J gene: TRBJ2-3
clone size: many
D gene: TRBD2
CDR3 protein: CASRGSAGERTDTQYF
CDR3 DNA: TGTGCCAGCAGGGGATCAGCGGGAGAGCGCACAGATACGCAGTATTTT

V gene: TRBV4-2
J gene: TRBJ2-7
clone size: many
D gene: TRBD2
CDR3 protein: CASSQVSLAGAYEQYF
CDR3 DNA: TGTGCCAGCAGCCAAGTATCCCTAGCGGGAGCCTACGAGCAGTACTTC

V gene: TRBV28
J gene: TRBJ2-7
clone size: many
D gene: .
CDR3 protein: CASSLLEGTPSYEQYF
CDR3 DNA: TGTGCCAGCAGTTTATTGGAGGGGACCCCGTCCTACGAGCAGTACTTC

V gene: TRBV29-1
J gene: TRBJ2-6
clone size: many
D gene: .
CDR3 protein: CSVEDLREANVLTF
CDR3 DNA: TGCAGCGTTGAAGATCTCAGGGAAGCCAACGTCCTGACTTTC

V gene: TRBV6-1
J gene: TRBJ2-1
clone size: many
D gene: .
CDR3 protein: CASTERELEQFF
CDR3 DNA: TGTGCCAGCACAGAGCGCGAGCTTGAGCAGTTCTTC

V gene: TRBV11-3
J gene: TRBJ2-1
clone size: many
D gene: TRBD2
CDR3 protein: CASSSFGGGEQFF
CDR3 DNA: TGTGCCAGCAGCTCCTTCGGGGGGGGTGAGCAGTTCTTC

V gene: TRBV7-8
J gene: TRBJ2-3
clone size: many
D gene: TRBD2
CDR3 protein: CASRPNWLLGRRTDTQYF
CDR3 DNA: TGTGCCAGCAGACCAAATTGGTTACTCGGGAGGCGGACAGATACGCAGTATTTT

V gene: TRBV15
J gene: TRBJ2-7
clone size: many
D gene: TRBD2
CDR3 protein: CATSRDLAGGIIYEQYF
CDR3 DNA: TGTGCCACCAGCAGAGATCTAGCGGGAGGTATTATTTACGAGCAGTACTTC

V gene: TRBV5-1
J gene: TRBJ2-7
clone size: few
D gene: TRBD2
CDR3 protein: CASRFLAGPRGDEQYF
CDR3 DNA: TGCGCCAGCCGATTTCTAGCGGGCCCAAGGGGAGACGAGCAGTACTTC

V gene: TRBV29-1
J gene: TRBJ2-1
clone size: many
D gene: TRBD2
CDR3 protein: CSVSRAGTSGSPEQFF
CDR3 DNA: TGCAGCGTCTCACGGGCGGGGACTAGCGGGAGCCCCGAGCAGTTCTTC

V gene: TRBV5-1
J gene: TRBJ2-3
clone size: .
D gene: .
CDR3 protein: CASSISTDTQYF
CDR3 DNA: TGTGCCAGCAGCATCTCCACAGATACGCAGTATTTT

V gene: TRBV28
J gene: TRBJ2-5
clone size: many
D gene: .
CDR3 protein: CASSSPGGRETQYF
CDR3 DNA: TGTGCCAGCAGTTCGCCAGGGGGGAGGGAGACCCAGTACTTC

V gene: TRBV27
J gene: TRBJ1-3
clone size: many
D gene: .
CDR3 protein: CASSPSPFSGAGNTIYF
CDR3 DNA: TGTGCCAGCAGTCCATCCCCCTTCTCGGGAGCTGGAAACACCATATATTTT

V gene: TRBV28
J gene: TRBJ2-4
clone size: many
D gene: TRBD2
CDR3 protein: CASSPTTSGRRGSNIQYF
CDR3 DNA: TGTGCCAGCAGCCCGACGACTAGCGGGAGGCGGGGGAGTAACATTCAGTACTTC